The TCR beta chain under discussion was sequenced for a study of vaccination effects on CD4 cells after COVID-19. Using viral peptide pools, the ViraFEST assay grew out antigen-specific CD4+ T cells prior to sequencing. Scientists isolated CD4+ T cells after an approximately 10-day culture period ended. This person caught SARS-CoV-2 sometime from March to December 2020, and PCR testing confirmed the infection. Participants received two doses of either the BNT162b2 or mRNA-1273 vaccine. Comments on this clone: The antigen is unknown.

The repertoire was sequenced with immunoSEQ multiplex PCR; TCRdb's copy has only in-frame clones and lacks some. The sample yields 13,000 or so clones, 73% seen once. The length of the CDR3 is 13 residues. V was shortened by 2 bases and J by 1 base, with 6 bases between the two germline ends. CDR1 and CDR2 from the germline V gene are SGDLS and YYNGEE. The chain links TRBV9 to TRBJ2-5; D gene unclear. The sequenced sample was CD4+ T cells from PBMCs cultured with HCoV-NL63 spike peptides, obtained after COVID-19 vaccination. The origin of this receptor is a human donor who had a prior SARS-CoV-2 infection. The CDR3 bases are TGTGCCAGCAGCGTGGCTAGCCAAGAGACCCAGTACTTC. Amino acids: CASSVASQETQYF.